This T cell receptor beta chain was obtained from a study of regulatory T cells in long-lasting Graves disease. Study results and limitations: The study found TRBV28, TRBJ1-2 and TRBJ2-5 favored in persistent disease.

Arm-PCR of CDR3 regions with iRepertoire HTBI primers generated TCR beta libraries. TCRdb fed the multiplex PCR reads into MiXCR, producing one record per CDR3 protein. The sample has hundreds of thousands of distinct CDR3 sequences; 15% to 20% are singletons. This clonotype was recorded many times. Its target is not known. An end of the junction does not agree with germline; a read error may underlie this. The sample's time point: newly diagnosed GD, antithyroid drugs for less than 3 months. Construction of the TCR library relied on RNA isolated from PBMCs. This CDR3 spans 14 amino acids. Germline CDR1 is SGHRS and CDR2 is YFSETQ. These same records also appear under a second study, on T cells in Graves' hyperthyroidism and ophthalmopathy.

The sample in question was peripheral blood mononuclear cells (PBMCs), obtained at new diagnosis, from a patient treated with antithyroid drugs. The sequence was obtained from a man aged 18-30 years with Graves disease. V usage is TRBV5-1 and J usage is TRBJ2-2; 7 bases are a match to TRBD1. The chain's CDR3 is CASSGTANTGELFF. The CDR3 nucleotides are TGTGCCAGCAGTGGGACAGCGAACACCGGGGAGCTGTTTTTT. Based on the CDR3 plus reference TRBV5-1 and TRBJ2-2, the full variable domain is KAGVTQTPRYLIKTRGQQVTLSCSPISGHRSVSWYQQTPGQGLQFLFEYFSETQRNKGNFPGRFSGRQFSNSRSEMNVSTLELGDSALYLCASSGTANTGELFFGEGSRLTVL.